A selection of T cell receptor beta chains follows, all from one sample in a study of blood T cell repertoires in COVID-19. Method: immunoSEQ multiplex PCR; TCRdb's copy keeps in-frame clones and lacks some. The sample shows 60,000 or so clones, roughly 83% of them seen only once. Material for sequencing was peripheral blood. The origin of the receptors is a man younger than 40 with COVID-19, enrolled during active disease. Both conserved end residues are part of each CDR3. Fields, in order: clone size, J gene, D gene, V gene, CDR3 protein, CDR3 DNA. D genes are given only for firm matches. Part of the rows lack a size; the others show once, few, many or a class for expanded clones.

abundance: .; j_gene: TRBJ2-1; d_gene: TRBD2; v_gene: TRBV6-2/TRBV6-3; CDR3aa: CASSTIAGVAYNEQFF; CDR3nt: TGTGCCAGCAGTACCATAGCGGGAGTGGCCTACAATGAGCAGTTCTTC
abundance: .; j_gene: TRBJ1-2; d_gene: TRBD1; v_gene: TRBV29-1; CDR3aa: CSVATGSLYGYTF; CDR3nt: TGCAGCGTGGCGACAGGGTCCCTCTATGGCTACACCTTC
abundance: .; j_gene: TRBJ1-6; d_gene: .; v_gene: TRBV3-1/TRBV3-2; CDR3aa: CASSQRQSLHF; CDR3nt: TGTGCCAGCAGCCAAAGACAGTCCCTCCACTTT
abundance: .; j_gene: TRBJ1-4; d_gene: TRBD1; v_gene: TRBV19; CDR3aa: CASTVGQGNEKLFF; CDR3nt: TGTGCCAGTACAGTCGGACAGGGAAATGAAAAACTGTTTTTT
abundance: .; j_gene: TRBJ2-7; d_gene: TRBD2; v_gene: TRBV7-9; CDR3aa: CASSSLAGGTYEQYF; CDR3nt: TGTGCCAGCAGCTCTCTAGCGGGAGGTACCTACGAGCAGTACTTC
abundance: once; j_gene: TRBJ1-3; d_gene: .; v_gene: TRBV4-1; CDR3aa: CASSLGLISGNTIYF; CDR3nt: TGCGCCAGCAGCCTGGGACTCATCTCTGGAAACACCATATATTTT
abundance: .; j_gene: TRBJ2-3; d_gene: TRBD1; v_gene: TRBV2; CDR3aa: CASRDRGVDTQYF; CDR3nt: TGTGCCAGCAGGGACAGGGGGGTAGATACGCAGTATTTT
abundance: .; j_gene: TRBJ1-2; d_gene: .; v_gene: TRBV6-4; CDR3aa: CASSGLDRNYGYTF; CDR3nt: TGTGCCAGCAGTGGATTAGACAGAAACTATGGCTACACCTTC
abundance: once; j_gene: TRBJ2-7; d_gene: .; v_gene: TRBV7-9; CDR3aa: CASSHSGGPDEQYF; CDR3nt: TGTGCCAGCAGCCATTCCGGCGGGCCCGACGAGCAGTACTTC
abundance: .; j_gene: TRBJ1-2; d_gene: .; v_gene: TRBV6-6; CDR3aa: CASSTQAATGDDGYTF; CDR3nt: TGTGCCAGCAGTACTCAGGCCGCCACGGGGGATGACGGCTACACCTTC
abundance: once; j_gene: TRBJ2-3; d_gene: .; v_gene: TRBV10-3; CDR3aa: CATRKGAADTQYF; CDR3nt: TGTGCCACACGAAAGGGAGCTGCAGATACGCAGTATTTT
abundance: .; j_gene: TRBJ1-5; d_gene: .; v_gene: TRBV19; CDR3aa: CASTTGVEGQPQHF; CDR3nt: TGTGCCAGTACCACTGGGGTGGAGGGACAGCCCCAGCATTTT
abundance: .; j_gene: TRBJ2-3; d_gene: .; v_gene: TRBV6-2/TRBV6-3; CDR3aa: CASSYGQGPDTQYF; CDR3nt: TGTGCCAGCAGTTACGGGCAGGGCCCAGATACGCAGTATTTT
abundance: .; j_gene: TRBJ1-1; d_gene: .; v_gene: TRBV30; CDR3aa: CAWSRQENTEAFF; CDR3nt: TGTGCCTGGAGTAGACAGGAGAACACTGAAGCTTTCTTT
abundance: once; j_gene: TRBJ2-7; d_gene: .; v_gene: TRBV4-3; CDR3aa: CASSQELADSYEQYF; CDR3nt: TGCGCCAGCAGCCAAGAACTAGCAGACTCCTACGAGCAGTACTTC
abundance: .; j_gene: TRBJ2-7; d_gene: TRBD1; v_gene: TRBV27; CDR3aa: CASSPDTGGFYEQYF; CDR3nt: TGTGCCAGCAGTCCAGATACAGGGGGCTTCTACGAGCAGTACTTC
abundance: .; j_gene: TRBJ1-1; d_gene: TRBD1; v_gene: TRBV5-8; CDR3aa: CASSSGQGNTEAFF; CDR3nt: TGTGCCAGCAGCTCTGGACAGGGGAACACTGAAGCTTTCTTT
abundance: .; j_gene: TRBJ1-1; d_gene: .; v_gene: TRBV28; CDR3aa: CASIDPGTRMNTEAFF; CDR3nt: TGTGCCAGCATCGATCCGGGGACTCGGATGAACACTGAAGCTTTCTTT
abundance: .; j_gene: TRBJ2-1; d_gene: TRBD2; v_gene: TRBV19; CDR3aa: CASSTASGTMDNEQFF; CDR3nt: TGTGCCAGTAGTACCGCTAGCGGGACCATGGACAATGAGCAGTTCTTC
abundance: once; j_gene: TRBJ1-1; d_gene: .; v_gene: TRBV9; CDR3aa: CASSDGIGTRRTRTEAFF; CDR3nt: TGTGCCAGCAGCGACGGAATCGGGACAAGGCGTACGCGGACTGAAGCTTTCTTT
abundance: .; j_gene: TRBJ1-5; d_gene: TRBD1; v_gene: TRBV6-2/TRBV6-3; CDR3aa: CASSLQGSGNQPQHF; CDR3nt: TGTGCCAGCAGTCTACAGGGGTCTGGCAATCAGCCCCAGCATTTT
abundance: .; j_gene: TRBJ1-1; d_gene: .; v_gene: TRBV6-5; CDR3aa: CASILDRMNTEAFF; CDR3nt: TGTGCCAGCATCCTAGACAGAATGAACACTGAAGCTTTCTTT
abundance: .; j_gene: TRBJ2-1; d_gene: TRBD2; v_gene: TRBV6-4; CDR3aa: CASSDSYGTSGSQFF; CDR3nt: TGTGCCAGCAGTGACTCATATGGGACTAGCGGGAGTCAGTTCTTC
abundance: .; j_gene: TRBJ1-2; d_gene: .; v_gene: TRBV28; CDR3aa: CASSSMRGVQGGYTF; CDR3nt: TGTGCCAGCAGTTCCATGCGGGGGGTTCAAGGTGGCTACACCTTC
abundance: .; j_gene: TRBJ1-1; d_gene: TRBD1; v_gene: TRBV7-2; CDR3aa: CASSTRQGGTEAFF; CDR3nt: TGTGCCAGCAGCACCCGACAGGGAGGCACTGAAGCTTTCTTT
abundance: .; j_gene: TRBJ1-1; d_gene: .; v_gene: TRBV4-1; CDR3aa: CASSHTTGQGTHLGTEAFF; CDR3nt: TGCGCCAGCAGCCACACCACCGGTCAGGGGACCCACCTGGGGACTGAAGCTTTCTTT
abundance: .; j_gene: TRBJ2-1; d_gene: TRBD2; v_gene: TRBV2; CDR3aa: CASNGWLAESSYNEQFF; CDR3nt: TGTGCCAGCAATGGGTGGCTAGCGGAGAGCTCCTACAATGAGCAGTTCTTC
abundance: .; j_gene: TRBJ2-6; d_gene: TRBD1; v_gene: TRBV9; CDR3aa: CASSVAGQRSGANVLTF; CDR3nt: TGTGCCAGCAGCGTAGCGGGACAGCGCTCTGGGGCCAACGTCCTGACTTTC
abundance: .; j_gene: TRBJ2-1; d_gene: TRBD1; v_gene: TRBV5-6; CDR3aa: CASSSGTDLNEQFF; CDR3nt: TGTGCCAGCAGCTCCGGGACAGACCTCAATGAGCAGTTCTTC
abundance: .; j_gene: TRBJ2-2; d_gene: TRBD1; v_gene: TRBV24-1; CDR3aa: CATSDPTDRGATGELFF; CDR3nt: TGTGCCACCAGTGACCCGACGGACAGGGGCGCAACCGGGGAGCTGTTTTTT
abundance: .; j_gene: TRBJ1-5; d_gene: TRBD1; v_gene: TRBV7-9; CDR3aa: CASSLQGLNQPQHF; CDR3nt: TGTGCCAGCAGCCTACAGGGGCTAAATCAGCCCCAGCATTTT
abundance: .; j_gene: TRBJ2-7; d_gene: .; v_gene: TRBV7-2; CDR3aa: CASSLGRGEQYF; CDR3nt: TGTGCCAGCAGCTTAGGACGGGGCGAGCAGTACTTC
abundance: .; j_gene: TRBJ2-3; d_gene: .; v_gene: TRBV4-1; CDR3aa: CASSQPETDTQYF; CDR3nt: TGCGCCAGCAGCCAACCCGAGACAGATACGCAGTATTTT
abundance: few; j_gene: TRBJ2-3; d_gene: TRBD2; v_gene: TRBV2; CDR3aa: CASGSSGTSGRGTDTQYF; CDR3nt: TGTGCCAGCGGCTCCTCCGGGACTAGCGGGAGGGGCACAGATACGCAGTATTTT
abundance: .; j_gene: TRBJ1-1; d_gene: .; v_gene: TRBV6-5; CDR3aa: CASSYSRGGTRTEAFF; CDR3nt: TGTGCCAGCAGTTACTCGCGGGGAGGGACTCGGACTGAAGCTTTCTTT
abundance: .; j_gene: TRBJ2-2; d_gene: TRBD1; v_gene: TRBV6-5; CDR3aa: CASSYPMGQRTGELFF; CDR3nt: TGTGCCAGCAGTTACCCTATGGGACAGCGCACCGGGGAGCTGTTTTTT
abundance: .; j_gene: TRBJ2-3; d_gene: .; v_gene: TRBV19; CDR3aa: CASSPPGTLFGTDTQYF; CDR3nt: TGTGCCAGTAGTCCTCCTGGGACACTCTTTGGGACAGATACGCAGTATTTT
abundance: once; j_gene: TRBJ2-7; d_gene: TRBD1; v_gene: TRBV5-6; CDR3aa: CASGIQGKRYEQYF; CDR3nt: TGTGCCAGCGGAATACAGGGGAAAAGGTACGAGCAGTACTTC
abundance: once; j_gene: TRBJ2-7; d_gene: .; v_gene: TRBV20-1; CDR3aa: CSASLRVGEQYF; CDR3nt: TGCAGTGCTAGTCTCAGGGTAGGCGAGCAGTACTTC
abundance: .; j_gene: TRBJ2-1; d_gene: TRBD2; v_gene: TRBV7-9; CDR3aa: CASSSRSGRGNEQFF; CDR3nt: TGTGCCAGCAGCTCTCGTAGCGGGAGGGGCAATGAGCAGTTCTTC
abundance: .; j_gene: TRBJ2-3; d_gene: .; v_gene: TRBV10-3; CDR3aa: CATNGGGRGDTQYF; CDR3nt: TGTGCCACCAACGGGGGCGGGAGAGGAGATACGCAGTATTTT
abundance: .; j_gene: TRBJ2-6; d_gene: TRBD1; v_gene: TRBV11-2; CDR3aa: CASSFLPGQGAGANVLTF; CDR3nt: TGTGCCAGCAGCTTTTTACCGGGACAGGGGGCTGGGGCCAACGTCCTGACTTTC
abundance: .; j_gene: TRBJ2-7; d_gene: .; v_gene: TRBV28; CDR3aa: CASSSPFRAYEQYF; CDR3nt: TGTGCCAGCAGTTCCCCGTTTAGAGCCTACGAGCAGTACTTC
abundance: .; j_gene: TRBJ2-7; d_gene: TRBD1; v_gene: TRBV27; CDR3aa: CASSQHGTGGARSSYEQYF; CDR3nt: TGTGCCAGCAGCCAGCACGGGACAGGGGGCGCACGGAGTAGCTACGAGCAGTACTTC
abundance: .; j_gene: TRBJ2-1; d_gene: TRBD2; v_gene: TRBV9; CDR3aa: CASSVVAGGPGEQFF; CDR3nt: TGTGCCAGCAGCGTAGTAGCGGGAGGGCCGGGCGAGCAGTTCTTC
abundance: .; j_gene: TRBJ2-7; d_gene: .; v_gene: TRBV2; CDR3aa: CASSLHSYEQYF; CDR3nt: TGTGCCAGCAGTTTACATTCCTACGAGCAGTACTTC
abundance: .; j_gene: TRBJ2-5; d_gene: TRBD1; v_gene: TRBV27; CDR3aa: CASSSWTGGGQETQYF; CDR3nt: TGTGCCAGCAGTTCCTGGACAGGGGGAGGGCAAGAGACCCAGTACTTC
abundance: once; j_gene: TRBJ2-7; d_gene: .; v_gene: TRBV30; CDR3aa: CAWTGLRVREQYF; CDR3nt: TGTGCCTGGACCGGACTTAGGGTACGCGAGCAGTACTTC
abundance: .; j_gene: TRBJ2-1; d_gene: .; v_gene: TRBV7-9; CDR3aa: CASSLGSFNEQFF; CDR3nt: TGTGCCAGCAGCTTAGGTTCTTTCAATGAGCAGTTCTTC
abundance: .; j_gene: TRBJ1-2; d_gene: .; v_gene: TRBV4-2; CDR3aa: CASSQESAGSLYGYTF; CDR3nt: TGTGCCAGCAGCCAAGAGTCGGCGGGGAGCCTTTATGGCTACACCTTC
abundance: .; j_gene: TRBJ1-1; d_gene: TRBD1; v_gene: TRBV5-4; CDR3aa: CASSPLRQGNTEAFF; CDR3nt: TGTGCCAGCAGCCCCCTCCGACAGGGAAACACTGAAGCTTTCTTT
abundance: .; j_gene: TRBJ2-5; d_gene: .; v_gene: TRBV7-8; CDR3aa: CASSLAASVETQYF; CDR3nt: TGTGCCAGCAGCTTAGCGGCTAGCGTAGAGACCCAGTACTTC
abundance: once; j_gene: TRBJ2-7; d_gene: .; v_gene: TRBV7-9; CDR3aa: CASSLGTGEQYF; CDR3nt: TGTGCCAGCAGCTTGGGCACGGGGGAGCAGTACTTC
abundance: .; j_gene: TRBJ1-5; d_gene: .; v_gene: TRBV28; CDR3aa: CASRRQVSQPQHF; CDR3nt: TGTGCCAGCAGAAGACAGGTTTCTCAGCCCCAGCATTTT
abundance: .; j_gene: TRBJ2-7; d_gene: TRBD1; v_gene: TRBV5-6; CDR3aa: CASSSLDRAPYEQYF; CDR3nt: TGTGCCAGCAGCTCACTGGACAGGGCCCCCTACGAGCAGTACTTC
abundance: .; j_gene: TRBJ2-3; d_gene: TRBD2; v_gene: TRBV7-3; CDR3aa: CASSLQAGTDTQYF; CDR3nt: TGTGCCAGCAGCCTTCAAGCGGGAACAGATACGCAGTATTTT
abundance: .; j_gene: TRBJ1-1; d_gene: .; v_gene: TRBV19; CDR3aa: CASSIVITMNTEAFF; CDR3nt: TGTGCCAGTAGTATAGTAATCACAATGAACACTGAAGCTTTCTTT
abundance: .; j_gene: TRBJ1-5; d_gene: .; v_gene: TRBV30; CDR3aa: CAWSILSGGNNQPQHF; CDR3nt: TGTGCCTGGAGTATTTTGAGTGGAGGGAACAATCAGCCCCAGCATTTT
abundance: once; j_gene: TRBJ2-5; d_gene: .; v_gene: TRBV7-3; CDR3aa: CASSSSVQETQYF; CDR3nt: TGTGCCAGCAGTTCTAGCGTGCAAGAGACCCAGTACTTC